This TCR beta chain originates from a study of blood T cell repertoires in COVID-19. Study-level information: T cells, B-cell-depleted T cells, or PBMCs supplied cDNA or gDNA.

Germline lookup yields CDR1 MNHEY and CDR2 SVGEGT. V lost 5 bases and J 4 bases, leaving 9 bases between the germline ends. The CDR3 sequence is 13 residues long. Profiled with immunoSEQ multiplex PCR; TCRdb holds only in-frame clones, not every one. The data contain some 260,000 clones, around 88% of them singletons. The sample taken for sequencing was peripheral blood. This sequence joins TRBV6-2 or TRBV6-3 and TRBJ2-1, with D possibly matching TRBD2 (6 bases). This TCR derives from an elderly man with acute or convalescent COVID-19. The CDR3 spells CASSPGEYNEQFF. CDR3 bases: TGTGCCAGCAGTCCGGGGGAGTACAATGAGCAGTTCTTC.